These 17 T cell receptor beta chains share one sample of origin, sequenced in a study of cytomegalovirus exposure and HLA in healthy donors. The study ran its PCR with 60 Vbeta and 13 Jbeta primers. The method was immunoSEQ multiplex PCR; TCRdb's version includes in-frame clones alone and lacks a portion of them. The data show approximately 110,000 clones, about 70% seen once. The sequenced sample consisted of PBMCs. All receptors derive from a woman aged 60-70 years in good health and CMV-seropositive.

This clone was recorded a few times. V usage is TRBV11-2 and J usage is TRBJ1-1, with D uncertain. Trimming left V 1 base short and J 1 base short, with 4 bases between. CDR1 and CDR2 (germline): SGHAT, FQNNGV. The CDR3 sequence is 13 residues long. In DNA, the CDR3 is TGTGCCAGCAGCTTAGTGCGGAACACTGAAGCTTTCTTT. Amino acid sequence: CASSLVRNTEAFF.

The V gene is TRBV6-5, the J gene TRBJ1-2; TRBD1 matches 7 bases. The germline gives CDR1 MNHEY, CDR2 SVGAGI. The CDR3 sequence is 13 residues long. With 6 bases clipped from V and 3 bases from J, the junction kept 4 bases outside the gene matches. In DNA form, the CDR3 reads TGTGCCAGCAGGATAGACAGGGACTATGGCTACACCTTC. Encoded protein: CASRIDRDYGYTF.

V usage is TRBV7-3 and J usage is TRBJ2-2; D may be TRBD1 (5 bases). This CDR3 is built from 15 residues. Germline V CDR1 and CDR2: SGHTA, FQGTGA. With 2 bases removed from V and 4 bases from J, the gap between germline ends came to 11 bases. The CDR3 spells CASSLGAESTGELFF. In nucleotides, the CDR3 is TGTGCCAGCAGCTTAGGGGCGGAGTCCACCGGGGAGCTGTTTTTT.

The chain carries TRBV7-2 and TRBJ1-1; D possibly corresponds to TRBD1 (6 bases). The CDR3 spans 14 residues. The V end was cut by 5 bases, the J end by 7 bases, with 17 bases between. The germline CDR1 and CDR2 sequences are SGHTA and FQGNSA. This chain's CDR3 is CASSRSRGVVEAFF. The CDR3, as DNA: TGTGCCAGCAGCAGAAGCAGGGGCGTCGTTGAAGCTTTCTTT.

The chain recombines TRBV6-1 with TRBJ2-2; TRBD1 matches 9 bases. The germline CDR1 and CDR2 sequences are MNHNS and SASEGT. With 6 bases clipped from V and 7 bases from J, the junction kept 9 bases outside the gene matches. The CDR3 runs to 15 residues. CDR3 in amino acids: CASRGDREKIGELFF. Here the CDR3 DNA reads TGTGCCAGCAGGGGGGACAGGGAGAAGATCGGGGAGCTGTTTTTT.

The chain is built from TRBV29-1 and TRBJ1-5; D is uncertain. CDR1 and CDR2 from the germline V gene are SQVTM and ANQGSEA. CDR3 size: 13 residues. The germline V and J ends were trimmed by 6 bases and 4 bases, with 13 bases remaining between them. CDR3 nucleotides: TGCAGCGTCGGTCGGGGTACTAATCAGCCCCAGCATTTT. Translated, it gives CSVGRGTNQPQHF.

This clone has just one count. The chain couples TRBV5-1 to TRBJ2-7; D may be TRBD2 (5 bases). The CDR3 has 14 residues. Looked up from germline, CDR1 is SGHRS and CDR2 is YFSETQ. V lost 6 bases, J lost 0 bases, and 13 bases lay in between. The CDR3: CASTLTDSSYEQYF. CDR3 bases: TGCGCCAGCACCTTAACGGACTCCTCCTACGAGCAGTACTTC.

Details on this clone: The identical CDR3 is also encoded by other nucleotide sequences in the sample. CDR3 residues: CASMRGLAGGGTGELFF. CDR3 bases: TGTGCCAGCATGAGAGGACTAGCGGGAGGTGGAACCGGGGAGCTGTTTTTT. The chain carries TRBV7-2 and TRBJ2-2; TRBD2 aligns across 14 bases. This CDR3 region has 17 residues. The germline gives CDR1 SGHTA, CDR2 FQGNSA. V dropped 7 bases and J dropped 5; count of bases not matched to a gene: 9.

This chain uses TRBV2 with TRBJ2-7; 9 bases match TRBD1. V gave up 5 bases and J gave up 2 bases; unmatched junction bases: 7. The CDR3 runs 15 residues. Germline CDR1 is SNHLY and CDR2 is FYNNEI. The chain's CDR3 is CASSLDRGRPYEQYF. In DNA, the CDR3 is TGTGCCAGCAGTCTGGACAGGGGCCGGCCCTACGAGCAGTACTTC.

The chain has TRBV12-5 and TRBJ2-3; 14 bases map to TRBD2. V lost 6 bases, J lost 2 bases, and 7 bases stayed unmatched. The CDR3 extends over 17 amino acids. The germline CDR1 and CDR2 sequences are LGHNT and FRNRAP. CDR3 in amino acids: CASGRGLAGGITDTQYF. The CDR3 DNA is TGTGCTAGTGGCAGAGGACTAGCGGGGGGTATCACAGATACGCAGTATTTT.

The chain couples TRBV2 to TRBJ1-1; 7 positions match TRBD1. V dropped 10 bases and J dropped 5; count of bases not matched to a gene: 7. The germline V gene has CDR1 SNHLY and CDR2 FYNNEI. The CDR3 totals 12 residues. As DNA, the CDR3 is TGTGCCAACACAGGGGTTGGGACTGAAGCTTTCTTT. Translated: CANTGVGTEAFF.

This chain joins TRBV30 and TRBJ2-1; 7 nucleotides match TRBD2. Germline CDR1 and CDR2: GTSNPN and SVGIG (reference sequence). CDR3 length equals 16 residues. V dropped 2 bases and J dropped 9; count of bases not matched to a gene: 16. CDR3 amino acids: CAWSLGGRALFGEQFF. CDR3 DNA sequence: TGTGCCTGGAGTTTAGGAGGGAGGGCCCTTTTCGGTGAGCAGTTCTTC.

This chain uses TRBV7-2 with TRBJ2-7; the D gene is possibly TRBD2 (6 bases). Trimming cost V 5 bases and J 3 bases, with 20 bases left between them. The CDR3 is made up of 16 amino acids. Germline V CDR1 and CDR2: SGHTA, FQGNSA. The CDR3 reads CASSKRPGTGYYEQYF. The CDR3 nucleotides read TGTGCCAGCAGCAAGCGTCCCGGGACTGGGTACTACGAGCAGTACTTC.

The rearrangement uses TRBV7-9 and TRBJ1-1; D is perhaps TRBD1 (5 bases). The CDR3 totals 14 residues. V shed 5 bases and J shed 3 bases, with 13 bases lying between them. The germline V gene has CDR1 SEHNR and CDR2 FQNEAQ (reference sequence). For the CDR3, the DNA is TGTGCCAGCAGCGCCATGCCAGGGTACACTGAAGCTTTCTTT. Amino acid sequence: CASSAMPGYTEAFF. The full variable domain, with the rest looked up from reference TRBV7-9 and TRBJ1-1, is DTGVSQNPRHKITKRGQNVTFRCDPISEHNRLYWYRQTLGQGPEFLTYFQNEAQLEKSRLLSDRFSAERPKGSFSTLEIQRTEQGDSAMYLCASSAMPGYTEAFFGQGTRLTVV.

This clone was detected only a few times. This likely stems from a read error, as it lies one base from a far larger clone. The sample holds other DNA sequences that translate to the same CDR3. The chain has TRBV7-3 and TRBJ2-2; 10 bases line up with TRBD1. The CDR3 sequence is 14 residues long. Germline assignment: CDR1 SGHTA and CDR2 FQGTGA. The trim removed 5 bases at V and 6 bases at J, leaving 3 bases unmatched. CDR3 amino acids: CASSQGQGAGELFF. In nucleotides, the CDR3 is TGTGCCAGCAGCCAAGGACAGGGGGCCGGGGAGCTGTTTTTT.

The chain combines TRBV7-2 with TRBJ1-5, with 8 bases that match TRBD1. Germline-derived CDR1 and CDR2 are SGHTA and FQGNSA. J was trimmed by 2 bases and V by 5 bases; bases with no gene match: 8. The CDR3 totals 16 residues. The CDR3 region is CASSPTPGQGNQPQHF. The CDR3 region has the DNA TGTGCCAGCAGCCCAACTCCGGGACAGGGCAATCAGCCCCAGCATTTT. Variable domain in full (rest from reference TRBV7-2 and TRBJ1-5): GAGVSQSPSNKVTEKGKDVELRCDPISGHTALYWYRQSLGQGLEFLIYFQGNSAPDKSGLPSDRFSAERTGGSVSTLTIQRTQQEDSAVYLCASSPTPGQGNQPQHFGDGTRLSIL.

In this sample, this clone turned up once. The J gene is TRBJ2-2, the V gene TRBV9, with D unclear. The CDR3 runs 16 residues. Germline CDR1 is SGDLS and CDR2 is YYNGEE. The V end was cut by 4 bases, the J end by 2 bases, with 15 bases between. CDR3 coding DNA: TGTGCCAGCAGCCAACCCACAGCCACTAACACCGGGGAGCTGTTTTTT. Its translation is CASSQPTATNTGELFF.